The rows below give T cell receptor beta chains drawn from one sample of a study of shared clonotypes between healthy human individuals. Libraries were prepared by immunoSEQ multiplex PCR; TCRdb keeps only in-frame clonotypes and omits some of them. This table holds hundreds of thousands of clones, 98% found once. Sample: naive CD8+ T cells sorted from blood. Receptors were obtained from a man in his thirties or forties in good health. Each CDR3 is given with its conserved first and last residue. D genes are given only for firm matches. Where a row states a size, it is once, few, many or the class of an expanded clone; other rows omit it.

TRBV15	NA	NA	TRBJ2-1	CATSSRGWNEQFF	TGTGCCACCAGCTCCCGGGGCTGGAATGAGCAGTTCTTC
TRBV25-1	TRBD1	NA	TRBJ2-7	CASSDPGTGLSEQYF	TGTGCCAGCAGTGACCCCGGGACAGGGTTAAGCGAGCAGTACTTC
TRBV27	NA	NA	TRBJ2-7	CASSFGLVDYEQYF	TGTGCCAGCAGTTTTGGGCTAGTAGACTACGAGCAGTACTTC
TRBV29-1	NA	NA	TRBJ2-1	CSVQDPGPNEQFF	TGCAGCGTTCAGGACCCTGGACCCAATGAGCAGTTCTTC
TRBV13	NA	NA	TRBJ2-3	CASSPPAPDTQYF	TGTGCCAGCAGCCCCCCCGCCCCAGATACGCAGTATTTT
TRBV28	NA	NA	TRBJ1-5	CASSLRNQSQHF	TGTGCCAGCAGTTTACGAAATCAGTCCCAGCATTTT
TRBV29-1	TRBD2	NA	TRBJ2-7	CSVFGLADPYEQYF	TGCAGCGTCTTTGGACTAGCGGACCCCTACGAGCAGTACTTC
TRBV4-1	NA	NA	TRBJ2-1	CASSQDNPLSRTGGSLREQFF	TGCGCCAGCAGCCAAGATAATCCTCTATCCCGGACTGGGGGATCCTTGCGGGAGCAGTTCTTC
TRBV6-1	NA	NA	TRBJ2-5	CASEGSRAYQETQYF	TGTGCCAGCGAAGGGAGCAGGGCCTACCAAGAGACCCAGTACTTC
TRBV11-2	NA	NA	TRBJ2-2	CASSLSRTTGRMGGGELFF	TGTGCCAGCAGCCTTAGCAGGACAACAGGCCGAATGGGGGGCGGGGAGCTGTTTTTT
TRBV7-9	NA	once	TRBJ2-3	CASSLSSVGDTQYF	TGTGCCAGCAGCTTAAGTTCTGTGGGAGATACGCAGTATTTT
TRBV9	NA	NA	TRBJ2-5	CASSGPPVADGEETQYF	TGTGCCAGCAGCGGCCCTCCGGTGGCGGACGGAGAAGAGACCCAGTACTTC
TRBV7-9	TRBD1	NA	TRBJ1-2	CASSEGQGPYGYTF	TGTGCCAGCAGCGAAGGACAGGGCCCCTATGGCTACACCTTC
TRBV7-9	NA	NA	TRBJ2-5	CASSTQQAGKNRETQYF	TGTGCCAGTAGCACCCAGCAGGCCGGAAAGAATCGAGAGACCCAGTACTTC
TRBV6-5	NA	NA	TRBJ2-1	CASSYVGAHNEQFF	TGTGCCAGCAGTTACGTTGGAGCCCACAATGAGCAGTTCTTC
TRBV11-3	NA	NA	TRBJ1-4	CASSPRWGLWEKLFF	TGTGCCAGCAGCCCGCGCTGGGGGCTCTGGGAAAAACTGTTTTTT
TRBV9	TRBD2	NA	TRBJ2-5	CASSGSGNQETQYF	TGTGCCAGCAGCGGTAGCGGGAACCAAGAGACCCAGTACTTC
TRBV7-9	NA	once	TRBJ2-1	CASTHRTAEQFF	TGTGCCAGCACCCACCGGACAGCTGAGCAGTTCTTC
TRBV9	TRBD2	NA	TRBJ2-1	CASSVGSAGARYNEQFF	TGTGCCAGCAGCGTAGGGTCCGCGGGAGCCAGGTACAATGAGCAGTTCTTC
TRBV27	NA	once	TRBJ1-5	CASSPSGPDQPQHF	TGTGCCAGCAGTCCCTCCGGGCCGGATCAGCCCCAGCATTTT
TRBV27	NA	NA	TRBJ2-1	CASSLYSGSSYNEQFF	TGTGCCAGCAGTTTATATTCCGGGAGTAGCTACAATGAGCAGTTCTTC
TRBV19	TRBD1	NA	TRBJ1-5	CATSTGESNQPQHF	TGTGCCACTTCGACAGGGGAGAGCAATCAGCCCCAGCATTTT
TRBV20-1	TRBD1	NA	TRBJ2-7	CSDRGQGEQYF	TGCAGTGACCGAGGACAGGGTGAGCAGTACTTC
TRBV7-6	TRBD1	once	TRBJ2-1	CASSSDRGNEQFF	TGTGCCAGCAGCTCGGACAGGGGCAATGAGCAGTTCTTC
TRBV14	NA	NA	TRBJ2-2	CASSHSSGFLDTGELFF	TGTGCCAGCAGCCATTCGTCAGGGTTTTTGGACACCGGGGAGCTGTTTTTT
TRBV6-5	NA	NA	TRBJ2-7	CASTDGGVEQYF	TGTGCCAGCACAGATGGGGGTGTCGAGCAGTACTTC
TRBV6-6	NA	NA	TRBJ2-7	CASSRPGLTYEQYF	TGTGCCAGCAGCCGCCCGGGCCTAACCTACGAGCAGTACTTC
TRBV15	NA	NA	TRBJ2-7	CATSAMGAYEQYF	TGTGCCACCAGCGCCATGGGGGCCTACGAGCAGTACTTC
TRBV7-6	TRBD2	NA	TRBJ2-7	CASSLGFGASGRQIFSYEQYF	TGTGCCAGCAGCTTAGGTTTCGGGGCTAGCGGGAGGCAAATATTTTCCTACGAGCAGTACTTC
TRBV5-1	NA	NA	TRBJ2-7	CASSLVSTYEQYF	TGCGCCAGCAGCTTGGTGTCGACCTACGAGCAGTACTTC
TRBV4-3	NA	once	TRBJ1-1	CASSQEWGGGVNTEAFF	TGCGCCAGCAGCCAAGAGTGGGGCGGCGGTGTGAACACTGAAGCTTTCTTT
TRBV10-3	TRBD2	NA	TRBJ2-1	CAISERAGDPNEQFF	TGTGCCATCAGTGAGCGAGCGGGAGATCCCAATGAGCAGTTCTTC
TRBV27	NA	NA	TRBJ1-1	CASSLSGHTEAFF	TGTGCCAGCAGCCTATCAGGGCACACTGAAGCTTTCTTT
TRBV18	NA	NA	TRBJ2-1	CASSPPGGRGTYNEQFF	TGTGCCAGCTCACCACCCGGGGGCAGGGGTACCTACAATGAGCAGTTCTTC
TRBV14	TRBD1	NA	TRBJ2-7	CASSQLTGLREQYF	TGTGCCAGCAGCCAATTGACAGGGTTACGCGAGCAGTACTTC
TRBV6-6	NA	NA	TRBJ2-1	CASRGLGVEQFF	TGTGCCAGCAGGGGGCTTGGGGTCGAGCAGTTCTTC
TRBV28	NA	NA	TRBJ1-2	CASSLGSVYYGYTF	TGTGCCAGCAGTTTAGGGTCGGTATACTATGGCTACACCTTC
TRBV7-9	NA	once	TRBJ2-7	CASSLVGQSYEQYF	TGTGCCAGCAGCTTAGTGGGCCAGTCCTACGAGCAGTACTTC
TRBV9	TRBD2	NA	TRBJ2-3	CASSVALAGGTHTDTQYF	TGTGCCAGCAGCGTAGCGCTAGCGGGAGGGACTCATACAGATACGCAGTATTTT
TRBV27	NA	NA	TRBJ1-3	CASSPLSSGNTIYF	TGTGCCAGCAGTCCCCTGAGCTCTGGAAACACCATATATTTT
TRBV2	NA	NA	TRBJ1-1	CASSEPGMNTEAFF	TGTGCCAGCAGTGAACCAGGCATGAACACTGAAGCTTTCTTT
TRBV27	NA	NA	TRBJ2-1	CASSLVFGDGYNEQFF	TGTGCCAGCAGTTTAGTTTTTGGGGACGGCTACAATGAGCAGTTCTTC
TRBV29-1	NA	NA	TRBJ2-4	CSVESLGGNIQYF	TGCAGCGTTGAATCCCTAGGTGGGAACATTCAGTACTTC
TRBV5-4	TRBD1	NA	TRBJ2-5	CATSNRGTGGLETQYF	TGTGCAACCAGCAACCGAGGGACAGGGGGTCTAGAGACCCAGTACTTC
TRBV7-9	NA	NA	TRBJ1-4	CASSFGTSNEKLFF	TGTGCCAGCAGCTTCGGGACCTCGAATGAAAAACTGTTTTTT
TRBV9	NA	NA	TRBJ2-7	CASSATDAYSYEQYF	TGTGCCAGCAGCGCGACCGACGCCTACAGCTACGAGCAGTACTTC
TRBV6-5	NA	NA	TRBJ2-7	CASSYSLRGHEQYF	TGTGCCAGCAGTTACTCCCTCAGGGGACACGAGCAGTACTTC
TRBV27	NA	NA	TRBJ2-1	CASSLSSGASYNEQFF	TGTGCCAGCAGTTTAAGCTCAGGGGCCTCCTACAATGAGCAGTTCTTC
TRBV10-1	TRBD2	NA	TRBJ2-2	CASSTSATGELFF	TGCGCCAGTTCGACTAGCGCCACCGGGGAGCTGTTTTTT
TRBV4-1	NA	NA	TRBJ1-4	CASSQDPLLHEKLFF	TGCGCCAGCAGCCAAGACCCGCTTCTTCATGAAAAACTGTTTTTT
TRBV5-8	TRBD1	once	TRBJ1-1	CASSYYRGSTEAFF	TGTGCCAGCAGCTATTACAGGGGGAGCACTGAAGCTTTCTTT
TRBV18	NA	NA	TRBJ2-7	CASSPGHSYEQYF	TGTGCCAGCTCACCGGGACACTCCTACGAGCAGTACTTC
TRBV5-4	TRBD2	once	TRBJ2-1	CASSVGLAGEGEQFF	TGTGCCAGCAGCGTGGGACTAGCGGGAGAAGGTGAGCAGTTCTTC
TRBV7-8	NA	once	TRBJ2-1	CASSLTGSGYNEQFF	TGTGCCAGCAGCCTAACGGGATCCGGCTACAATGAGCAGTTCTTC